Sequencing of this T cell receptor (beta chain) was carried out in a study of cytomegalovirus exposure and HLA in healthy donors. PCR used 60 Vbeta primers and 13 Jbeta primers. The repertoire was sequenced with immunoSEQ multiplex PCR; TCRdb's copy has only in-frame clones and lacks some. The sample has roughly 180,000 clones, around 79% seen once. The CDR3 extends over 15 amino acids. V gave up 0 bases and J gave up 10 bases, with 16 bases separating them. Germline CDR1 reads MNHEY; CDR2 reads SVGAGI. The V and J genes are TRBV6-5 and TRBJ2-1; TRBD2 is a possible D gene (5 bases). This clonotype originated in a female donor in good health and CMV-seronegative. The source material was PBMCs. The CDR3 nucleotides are TGTGCCAGCAGTTACTCGACGGCCAGATCGGGGGAGCAGTTCTTC. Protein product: CASSYSTARSGEQFF.